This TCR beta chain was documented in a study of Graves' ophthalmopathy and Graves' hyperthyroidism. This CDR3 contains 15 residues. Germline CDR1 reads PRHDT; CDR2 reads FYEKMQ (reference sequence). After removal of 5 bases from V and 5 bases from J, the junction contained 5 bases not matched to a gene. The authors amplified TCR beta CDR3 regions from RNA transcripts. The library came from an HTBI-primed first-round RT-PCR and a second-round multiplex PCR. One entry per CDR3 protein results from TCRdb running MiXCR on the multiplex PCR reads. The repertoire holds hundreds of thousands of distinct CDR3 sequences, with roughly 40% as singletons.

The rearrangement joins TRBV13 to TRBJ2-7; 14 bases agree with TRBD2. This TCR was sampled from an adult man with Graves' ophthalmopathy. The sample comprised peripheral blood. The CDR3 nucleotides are TGTGCCAGCAGCCGAAAGGGACTAGCGGGAGACGAGCAGTACTTC. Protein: CASSRKGLAGDEQYF.